This T cell receptor beta chain is from a study of T cells in Graves' hyperthyroidism and ophthalmopathy. The table lists this clonotype with many counts. The CDR3 is 14 residues long. The V gene's germline CDR1 is SEHNR and CDR2 FQNEAQ (reference sequence). Trimming shortened V by 0 bases and J by 3 bases, and 9 bases separated the two germline ends. There were TCR beta CDR3 regions amplified from RNA transcripts. Carried out on the TCR CDR3, a first-round RT-PCR used the HTBI primer set. MiXCR was run by TCRdb on the multiplex PCR reads, yielding one entry per CDR3 protein. The table records 620,000 or so distinct CDR3 sequences, 14% of them present only once.

The genes are TRBV7-9 and TRBJ2-7; D not resolved. This TCR was sampled from a woman aged 50 to 60 with Graves' ophthalmopathy. The sequencing input was blood. CDR3 DNA: TGTGCCAGCAGCTTAGCGAGGCACTACTACGAGCAGTACTTC. It codes for CASSLARHYYEQYF.